What follows describes a single T cell receptor beta chain. The source of the sample is a study of patients and donors after allogeneic stem cell transplantation. TCRdb re-called the RT-PCR reads with MiXCR, one entry per CDR3 protein. Of roughly 880,000 distinct CDR3 sequences in the sample, more than 15% were seen once. The germline V gene has CDR1 DFQATT and CDR2 SNEGSKA (reference sequence). This CDR3 is built from 16 residues. V shed 2 bases, J shed 7 bases, and the junction held 8 bases outside the gene matches. The sequenced sample was blood, either unsorted or a sorted T cell fraction (not recorded which). This rearrangement joins TRBV20-1 to TRBJ2-2, with TRBD2 identical over 12 bases. This TCR came from a human donor who was either an allogeneic HSCT recipient or a stem cell or donor lymphocyte infusion donor (not recorded which). It is not recorded whose cells these are; they may come from a transplant donor. The CDR3 bases are TGCAGTGCTAGACCTTCTAGCGGGAGGGCCGACGGGGAGCTGTTTTTT. Its protein product is CSARPSSGRADGELFF.